This T cell receptor beta chain was sequenced during a study of blood T cells in healthy people across ages. Total RNA, at least 5.5 micrograms per sample, was extracted from PBMCs. Sample-barcoded 5' priming and a J-beta primer mix drove a second PCR of about 6 to 11 cycles. TCRdb reprocessed the 5' RACE reads with MiXCR, giving one entry per CDR3 protein. The table has about 800,000 distinct CDR3 sequences, more than 20% seen once; the top ten hold 3% to 4%. Study observations and caveats: There was no known CMV status for donors, so expanded clonotype changes were possibly confounded.

This clonotype has a single count. Antigen unknown. These same records also appear under a second study, on T cells of mothers and their children.

This receptor was taken from a boy aged 5-17 years in good health. Sequencing was carried out using blood.

The CDR3 nucleotides are TGTGCCAGCAGGTCCCCGGGCGAGCAGTACTTC. Protein: CASRSPGEQYF. V usage is TRBV28 and J usage is TRBJ2-5; no clear D gene. Judging by the DNA end, TRBJ2-7 fits better; the J call may be wrong. The CDR3 loop spans 11 amino acids. The germline CDR1 and CDR2 sequences are MDHEN and SYDVKM.